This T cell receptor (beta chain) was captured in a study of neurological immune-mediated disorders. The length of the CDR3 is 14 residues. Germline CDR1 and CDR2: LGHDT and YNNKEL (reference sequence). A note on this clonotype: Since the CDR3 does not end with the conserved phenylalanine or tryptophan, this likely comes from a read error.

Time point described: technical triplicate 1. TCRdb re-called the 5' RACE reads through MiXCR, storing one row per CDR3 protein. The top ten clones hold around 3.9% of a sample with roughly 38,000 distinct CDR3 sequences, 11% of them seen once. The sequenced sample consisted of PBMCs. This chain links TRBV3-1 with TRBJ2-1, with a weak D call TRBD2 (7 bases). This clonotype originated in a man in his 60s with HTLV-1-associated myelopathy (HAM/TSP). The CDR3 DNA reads TGTGCCTGCAGCCCGAGGGGGGGAGTCGGGGAGCAGTTCGTC. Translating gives CACSPRGGVGEQFV.